Sequencing of this T cell receptor beta chain was carried out in a study of blood T cells in healthy people across ages. Findings and limits, study-wide: More naive CD4+ cells and higher diversity were found in long-lived than in aged donors.

A word on this clonotype: Its antigen is unknown.

The CDR3 contains 17 residues. Germline V CDR1 and CDR2: LGHDT, YNNKEL (reference sequence). V was pared by 3 bases and J by 0 bases, with 7 bases of the junction left unmatched. A J-beta primer mix and a sample-barcoded 5' primer were used in a second PCR of roughly 6 to 11 cycles. A tag from a template-switch adaptor with 12 random nucleotides marked each cDNA molecule. Using its own MiXCR run on the 5' RACE reads, TCRdb lists one record per CDR3 protein. Here the sample spans about 1.1 million distinct CDR3 sequences, about two fifths being singletons. The source is a man younger than 35 in good health. The sample was blood. The V call is TRBV3-1, the J call TRBJ2-3; 9 bases match TRBD2. The CDR3 loop is CASSQVTSGRSTDTQYF. The CDR3 DNA follows: TGTGCCAGCAGCCAGGTCACTAGCGGGCGGAGCACAGATACGCAGTATTTT.